The 16 T cell receptor beta chains presented below share a single source sample, sequenced in a study of T cell repertoires in cytomegalovirus infection. TCRdb passed the reads through MiXCR, listing each CDR3 protein once. The table has around 78,000 distinct CDR3 sequences, around 42% seen once. These receptors lack a known antigen. The source material was CD8+ T cells from cultured PBMCs, sampled from culture after CMV antigen stimulation. These receptors all stem from a human donor in good health (CMV status not recorded). Some clones in this sample may be carry-over from other donors' samples.

The V and J genes are TRBV7-8 and TRBJ1-6; 9 nucleotides match TRBD1. V lost 7 bases and J lost 6; bases outside the gene matches: 13. The germline V gene encodes CDR1 SGHVS and CDR2 FQNEAQ. This CDR3 is 17 amino acids long. The CDR3 here is CASTSPRDRDRNSPLHF. CDR3 nucleotides: TGTGCCAGCACCAGTCCCCGGGACAGGGACCGTAATTCACCCCTCCACTTT.

This chain uses TRBV7-8 with TRBJ2-4, with a weak D call TRBD1 (6 bases). V gave up 0 bases and J gave up 0 bases, with 12 bases separating them. In germline, CDR1 is SGHVS, CDR2 FQNEAQ. This CDR3 is built from 17 residues. The CDR3: CASSLAIGQIAKNIQYF. CDR3 coding DNA: TGTGCCAGCAGCTTAGCGATCGGACAGATAGCCAAAAACATTCAGTACTTC.

This clonotype occurred a few times. This rearrangement joins TRBV7-2 to TRBJ2-3; 9 bases align to TRBD2. This CDR3 is 15 amino acids long. V lost 5 bases to trimming and J lost 8 bases; unmatched junction nucleotides: 11. Germline V CDR1 and CDR2: SGHTA, FQGNSA. The CDR3 nucleotides read TGTGCCAGCAGCCGAGAAAAGGGACTAGCCGGTACGCAGTATTTT. It translates to CASSREKGLAGTQYF.

This clonotype showed up just a few times. The chain combines TRBV5-1 with TRBJ2-7, with TRBD2 matching 7 bases. CDR1 and CDR2 from the germline V gene are SGHRS and YFSETQ. Germline trimming cut 4 bases from V and 5 bases from J; bases unmatched to any gene: 12. This CDR3 is 15 amino acids long. The CDR3 DNA sequence: TGCGCCAGCAGCGGGAGCGGGGTCTGGTTCGACGAGCAGTACTTC. It specifies CASSGSGVWFDEQYF.

This chain connects TRBV11-2 to TRBJ2-7; tentative D call: TRBD1 (5 bases). The germline CDR1 and CDR2 sequences are SGHAT and FQNNGV. The V and J ends lost 3 bases and 2 bases respectively, with 8 bases between them. The CDR3 spans 13 residues. The CDR3 sequence is CASSLGRTYEQYF. CDR3 coding DNA: TGTGCCAGCAGCTTGGGGCGTACCTACGAGCAGTACTTC.

J is TRBJ2-7 and V is TRBV7-2; 9 bases line up with TRBD1. Germline CDR1 reads SGHTA; CDR2 reads FQGNSA. The CDR3 covers 15 residues. Unmatched junction bases numbered 4, after V lost 4 bases and J lost 0 bases. CDR3 protein: CASSSTGGASYEQYF. The DNA of the CDR3 is TGTGCCAGCAGCTCGACAGGGGGAGCCTCCTACGAGCAGTACTTC.

V usage is TRBV19 and J usage is TRBJ2-1; D possibly corresponds to TRBD2 (6 bases). The CDR3 covers 14 residues. CDR1 and CDR2 (germline): LNHDA, SQIVND (reference sequence). The germline V and J ends were trimmed by 3 bases and 4 bases, with 10 bases remaining between them. The CDR3: CASSIGRVYNEQFF. DNA for the CDR3: TGTGCCAGTAGTATCGGGAGAGTATACAATGAGCAGTTCTTC.

This CDR3 is CASSDIGNNEQYF. In DNA form, the CDR3 reads TGTGCCAGCAGTGATATAGGGAACAACGAGCAGTACTTC. This sequence joins TRBV6-1 and TRBJ2-7; D ambiguous. In germline, CDR1 is MNHNS, CDR2 SASEGT. The CDR3 extends over 13 amino acids. V lost 3 bases and J 5 bases, leaving 11 bases between the germline ends.

This rearrangement joins TRBV12-3 or TRBV12-4 to TRBJ1-6, with 7 bases identical to TRBD1. This CDR3 is 12 amino acids long. The V gene end was trimmed by 7 bases and the J gene end by 7 bases; junction bases not matched to a gene: 1. Here the CDR3 reads CASKTGNSPLHF. In nucleotides, the CDR3 is TGTGCCAGCAAGACAGGGAATTCACCCCTCCACTTT.

This chain joins TRBV6-5 and TRBJ2-2; TRBD1 aligns across 7 bases. The CDR3 loop spans 15 amino acids. Germline values: CDR1 MNHEY, CDR2 SVGAGI. The V segment lost 10 bases and the J segment 2 bases; nucleotides outside the gene matches: 10. CDR3: CATLSGTANTGELFF. The CDR3 DNA reads TGTGCCACCCTTTCCGGGACAGCAAACACCGGGGAGCTGTTTTTT.

This sequence joins TRBV27 and TRBJ2-1; 8 bases are shared with TRBD2. Germline CDR1 and CDR2: MNHEY and SMNVEV (reference sequence). This CDR3 has 16 residues. Trimming took 2 bases from V and 6 from J; bases not matched to a gene: 9. In nucleotides, the CDR3 is TGTGCCAGCAGTTTAATGTCGGGGGGGCCGTTCAATGAGCAGTTCTTC. Its protein is CASSLMSGGPFNEQFF.

This chain joins TRBV20-1 and TRBJ1-5, with TRBD1 as a possible D gene (5 bases). Germline loops: CDR1 DFQATT, CDR2 SNEGSKA (reference sequence). This CDR3 spans 12 amino acids. V shed 5 bases and J shed 8 bases, with 13 bases lying between them. CDR3 bases: TGCAGTGCTGGGACCCAAGATGAGCCCCAGCATTTT. Amino acids: CSAGTQDEPQHF.

The chain carries TRBV4-1 and TRBJ1-6; unclear D gene. The CDR3 contains 17 residues. With 0 bases removed from V and 5 bases from J, the gap between germline ends came to 14 bases. Germline V gene lookup returns CDR1 MGHRA and CDR2 YSYEKL. The CDR3 DNA is TGCGCCAGCAGCCAAGATGATTTCATTGGGCATAATTCACCCCTCCACTTT. Its translation: CASSQDDFIGHNSPLHF.

The table lists this clonotype with a count of one. V is TRBV27 and J is TRBJ1-2, with TRBD1 matching 7 bases. The CDR3 totals 15 residues. CDR1 and CDR2 (germline): MNHEY, SMNVEV (reference sequence). V trimming: 5 bases; J trimming: 2 bases; junction bases outside the gene matches: 8. The CDR3, as DNA: TGTGCCAGCAGTCCACGAGGGACAGCGAACTATGGCTACACCTTC. Its translation: CASSPRGTANYGYTF.

V usage is TRBV2 and J usage is TRBJ2-1; the match to TRBD2 covers 13 bases. The CDR3 is made up of 15 amino acids. Per germline, CDR1 SNHLY and CDR2 FYNNEI. V lost 3 bases and J lost 9; bases outside the gene matches: 5. This CDR3 is CASSDTSGGVGEQFF. The CDR3 DNA reads TGTGCCAGCAGTGATACTAGCGGGGGGGTCGGTGAGCAGTTCTTC.

The chain has TRBV7-8 and TRBJ1-1, with 7 bases identical to TRBD1. Germline CDR1 is SGHVS and CDR2 is FQNEAQ. J lost 1 base, V lost 8 bases, and 4 bases had no gene match. The CDR3 has 13 amino acids. The CDR3 region has the DNA TGTGCCAGCTCGGGACAGCCGAACACTGAAGCTTTCTTT. It is translated as CASSGQPNTEAFF.